Each of the 13 T cell receptor beta chains below was sequenced from the same sample in a study of identical twins. In TCRdb, the 5' RACE reads were re-called with MiXCR into one record per CDR3 protein. The sample records hundreds of thousands of distinct CDR3 sequences, approximately 22% being singletons. These records were also assigned to another study, of T cells expressing NK-cell markers.

The sequencing sample was made of PBMCs. The receptor source for this set is a woman aged 18-35 years in good health.

This clonotype was seen only a few times. The CDR3 reads CASSYSGTVNEQFF. The CDR3 DNA sequence: TGTGCCAGCAGTTACTCCGGGACAGTGAATGAGCAGTTCTTC. The rearrangement links TRBV6-5 to TRBJ2-1; 7 bases are a match to TRBD1. The J segment lost 7 bases and the V segment lost 0 bases, leaving 3 bases of the junction unmatched. This CDR3 comprises 14 residues. Germline V lookup: CDR1 MNHEY, CDR2 SVGAGI.

This clonotype was observed at least ten times. The V call is TRBV29-1, the J call TRBJ2-1, with 12 bases lining up with TRBD2. CDR1 and CDR2 (germline): SQVTM, ANQGSEA. J lost 0 bases, V lost 5 bases, and 8 bases had no gene match. The CDR3 loop spans 17 amino acids. This CDR3 reads CSVSGLAGFSSYNEQFF. CDR3 nucleotides: TGCAGCGTTTCGGGACTAGCGGGTTTCAGCTCCTACAATGAGCAGTTCTTC.

The CDR3 DNA is TGTGCCAGCAGCCTCGGGACAGGGGGAGATGAAAAACTGTTTTTT. This sequence encodes CASSLGTGGDEKLFF. V usage is TRBV2 and J usage is TRBJ1-4, with 11 bases identical to TRBD1. Germline assignment: CDR1 SNHLY and CDR2 FYNNEI. V lost 6 bases, J lost 6 bases, and 6 bases stayed unmatched. CDR3 size: 15 residues.

The chain carries TRBV20-1 and TRBJ2-5, with 8 positions matching TRBD1. Losses at the gene ends were 1 base for V and 5 bases for J; bases not matched to a gene: 9. Looked up from germline, CDR1 is DFQATT and CDR2 is SNEGSKA (reference sequence). This CDR3 comprises 15 residues. CDR3 DNA sequence: TGCAGTGCTAGAGCCCAGGACAGGGACAGGGAGACCCAGTACTTC. It translates to CSARAQDRDRETQYF.

This clonotype was seen only a few times. The V call is TRBV20-1, the J call TRBJ2-1; no definite D call. Between the trimmed V and J ends, which lost 8 bases and 8 bases, there was a span of 10 bases. The V gene's germline CDR1 is DFQATT and CDR2 SNEGSKA (reference sequence). The CDR3 extends over 10 amino acids. The CDR3 region has the DNA TGCAGTTTGGTCGACCATGAGCAGTTCTTC. Its protein product is CSLVDHEQFF.

The chain is built from TRBV9 and TRBJ2-7, with D unresolved. V was cut by 2 bases and J by 4 bases, with 10 bases left in between. Germline V lookup: CDR1 SGDLS, CDR2 YYNGEE. The CDR3 is 13 amino acids. This chain's CDR3 is CASSVSGEYEQYF. In DNA, the CDR3 is TGTGCCAGCAGCGTGAGTGGAGAATACGAGCAGTACTTC.

This chain's CDR3 is CASNSGSGANVLTF. DNA for the CDR3: TGTGCCAGCAATTCGGGCTCTGGGGCCAACGTCCTGACTTTC. The chain links TRBV28 to TRBJ2-6; D unclear. There are 14 residues in the CDR3. V was shortened by 7 bases and J by 0 bases, with 7 bases between the two germline ends. The germline gives CDR1 MDHEN, CDR2 SYDVKM. Full variable domain (outside the CDR3, taken from reference TRBV28 and TRBJ2-6): DVKVTQSSRYLVKRTGEKVFLECVQDMDHENMFWYRQDPGLGLRLIYFSYDVKMKEKGDIPEGYSVSREKKERFSLILESASTNQTSMYLCASNSGSGANVLTFGAGSRLTVL.

This clonotype was seen only a few times. This chain connects TRBV7-9 to TRBJ1-2; TRBD1 agrees at 12 bases. V lost 1 base and J lost 9; bases outside the gene matches: 6. Germline values: CDR1 SEHNR, CDR2 FQNEAQ (reference sequence). There are 15 residues in the CDR3. CDR3 sequence reads: CASSLDGTGGSSYTF. CDR3 bases: TGTGCCAGCAGCTTAGATGGGACAGGGGGCAGTAGCTACACCTTC.

This chain joins TRBV6-2 or TRBV6-3 and TRBJ2-1; D unclear. The germline gives CDR1 MNHEY, CDR2 SVGEGT. Trimming removed 3 bases from V and 8 bases from J, with 11 bases in between. The CDR3 sequence is 13 residues long. CDR3 nucleotide sequence: TGTGCCAGCAGTTATAACCTATTCGATGAGCAGTTCTTC. Translation gives CASSYNLFDEQFF.

This chain uses TRBV7-2 with TRBJ2-2; 10 positions match TRBD1. V was clipped by 3 bases and J by 4 bases; unmatched bases: 2. The CDR3 totals 15 residues. CDR1 is SGHTA, CDR2 FQGNSA, per germline. This CDR3 is CASSFGDRGTGELFF. The CDR3 coding sequence is TGTGCCAGCAGCTTCGGGGACAGGGGCACCGGGGAGCTGTTTTTT.

This clonotype has just a few counts. The chain joins TRBV10-3 to TRBJ2-5, with TRBD2 as a possible D gene (6 bases). The ends were cut back, 8 bases at V and 5 bases at J, with 18 bases in the middle. The CDR3 covers 14 residues. Looked up from germline, CDR1 is ENHRY and CDR2 is SYGVKD. Here the CDR3 DNA reads TGTGCCATCCGAGAGCGGGCCAAGGCGGAGACCCAGTACTTC. It specifies CAIRERAKAETQYF.

There are a few counts of this clonotype. CDR3: CSARGGLSSRTEQYF. CDR3 bases: TGCAGTGCTAGAGGGGGACTCTCGAGTAGGACCGAGCAGTACTTC. The chain combines TRBV20-1 with TRBJ2-7; a possible D gene is TRBD2 (6 bases). The CDR3 loop spans 15 amino acids. Germline CDR1 reads DFQATT; CDR2 reads SNEGSKA (reference sequence). V was pared by 1 base and J by 6 bases, with 19 bases between.

The CDR3 here is CASSMGLLNNEQFF. In nucleotides, the CDR3 is TGTGCCAGCTCGATGGGACTCCTGAACAATGAGCAGTTCTTC. The chain has TRBV18 and TRBJ2-1; D may be TRBD2 (6 bases). The CDR3 runs to 14 residues. With 6 bases removed from V and 5 bases from J, the gap between germline ends came to 14 bases. CDR1 and CDR2 from the germline V gene are KGHSH and LQKENI.